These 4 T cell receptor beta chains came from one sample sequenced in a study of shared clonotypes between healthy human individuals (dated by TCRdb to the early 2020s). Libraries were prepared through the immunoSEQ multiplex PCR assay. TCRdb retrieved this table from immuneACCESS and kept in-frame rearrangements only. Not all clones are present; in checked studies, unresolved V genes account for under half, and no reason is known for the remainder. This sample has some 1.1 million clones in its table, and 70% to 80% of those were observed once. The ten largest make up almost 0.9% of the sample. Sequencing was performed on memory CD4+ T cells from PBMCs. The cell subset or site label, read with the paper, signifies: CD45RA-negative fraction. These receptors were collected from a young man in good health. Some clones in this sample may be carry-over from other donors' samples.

The CDR3 DNA reads TGCGCCAGCAGCTCCCGACAGGTTGCGGGCGGCGGGGAGCTGTTTTTT. This codes for CASSSRQVAGGGELFF. This chain joins TRBV5-1 and TRBJ2-2; tentatively, D is TRBD1 (6 bases). V was clipped by 3 bases and J by 7 bases, with 19 bases between them. Germline lookup yields CDR1 SGHRS and CDR2 YFSETQ. The CDR3 extends over 16 amino acids.

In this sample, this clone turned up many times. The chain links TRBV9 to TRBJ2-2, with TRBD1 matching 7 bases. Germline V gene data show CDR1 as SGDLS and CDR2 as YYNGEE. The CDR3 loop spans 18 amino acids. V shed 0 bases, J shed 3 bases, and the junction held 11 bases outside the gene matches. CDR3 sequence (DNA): TGTGCCAGCAGCGTAGTGGCCGGGACAGCCGAGGACACCGGGGAGCTGTTTTTT. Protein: CASSVVAGTAEDTGELFF.

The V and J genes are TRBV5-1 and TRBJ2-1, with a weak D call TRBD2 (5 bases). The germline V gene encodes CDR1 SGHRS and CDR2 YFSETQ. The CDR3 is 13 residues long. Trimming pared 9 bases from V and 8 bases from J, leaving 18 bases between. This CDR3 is CATSFMVEDEQFF. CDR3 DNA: TGCGCCACCTCCTTTATGGTGGAGGATGAGCAGTTCTTC. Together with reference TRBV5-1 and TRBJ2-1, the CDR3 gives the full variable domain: KAGVTQTPRYLIKTRGQQVTLSCSPISGHRSVSWYQQTPGQGLQFLFEYFSETQRNKGNFPGRFSGRQFSNSRSEMNVSTLELGDSALYLCATSFMVEDEQFFGPGTRLTVL.

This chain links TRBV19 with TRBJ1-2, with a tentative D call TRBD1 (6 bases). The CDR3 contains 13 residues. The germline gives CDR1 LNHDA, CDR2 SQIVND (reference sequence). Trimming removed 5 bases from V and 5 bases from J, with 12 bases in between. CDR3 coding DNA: TGTGCCAGTAGTCCGGGGGGCGCGTATGGCTACACCTTC. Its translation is CASSPGGAYGYTF.